Included here is one T cell receptor beta chain sequence, with context. TCRdb's copy holds only in-frame clones and misses some; the assay was immunoSEQ multiplex PCR. The sample shows roughly 320,000 clones, over 75% of them seen only once. These data are taken from a study of shared clonotypes between healthy human individuals. In CD8 memory, CD45RO+ cells were put together with CCR7-negative CD45RA+ TemRA cells. The CDR3 spans 14 residues. CDR1 is SNHLY and CDR2 is FYNNEI in the germline V gene. V was clipped by 6 bases and J by 1 base, with 12 bases between them. The TCR was taken from a man aged 18 to 30 in good health. The chain links TRBV2 to TRBJ1-2; tentatively, D is TRBD1 (6 bases). Sequenced input: memory CD8+ T cells sorted from blood. Subset described: CD45RO+ cells pooled with CCR7-negative TemRA cells. The CDR3 coding sequence is TGTGCCAGCAGCGGACAGCCCTTTAACTATGGCTACACCTTC. As protein: CASSGQPFNYGYTF.